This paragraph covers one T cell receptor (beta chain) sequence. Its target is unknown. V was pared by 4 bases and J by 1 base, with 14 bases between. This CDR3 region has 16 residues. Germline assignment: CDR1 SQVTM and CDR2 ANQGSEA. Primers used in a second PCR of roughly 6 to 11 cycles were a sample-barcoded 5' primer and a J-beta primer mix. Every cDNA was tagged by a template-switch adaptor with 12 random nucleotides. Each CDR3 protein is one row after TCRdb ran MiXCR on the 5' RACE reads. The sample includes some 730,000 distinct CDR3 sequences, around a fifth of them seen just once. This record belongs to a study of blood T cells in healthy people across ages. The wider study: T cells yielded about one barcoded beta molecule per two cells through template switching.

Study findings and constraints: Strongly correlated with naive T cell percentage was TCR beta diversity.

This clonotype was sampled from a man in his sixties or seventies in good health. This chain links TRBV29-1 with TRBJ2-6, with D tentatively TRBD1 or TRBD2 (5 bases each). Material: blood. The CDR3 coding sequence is TGCAGCGTTGGAGGGACGGTCAATTCTGGGGCCAACGTCCTGACTTTC. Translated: CSVGGTVNSGANVLTF.